The 5 T cell receptor beta chains below were found in one sample sequenced in a study of neoadjuvant anti-PD-1 for oral cavity cancer. Assay used: immunoSEQ multiplex PCR; TCRdb lists only in-frame clones, some missing. The table includes 11,000 to 15,000 clones, less than 80% detected once. Material: PBMCs, obtained before nivolumab (anti-PD-1) treatment. Receptors originate from a person between 40 and 85 years old with oral cavity squamous cell carcinoma.

The genes are TRBV13 and TRBJ1-1; weak D call: TRBD1 (5 bases). Germline-derived CDR1 and CDR2 are PRHDT and FYEKMQ (reference sequence). Between the trimmed V and J ends, which lost 3 bases and 1 base, there was a span of 12 bases. The CDR3 extends over 15 amino acids. The CDR3 nucleotides are TGTGCCAGCAGCTTTGGGGGATTAGGGAACACTGAAGCTTTCTTT. Its translation: CASSFGGLGNTEAFF.

The chain couples TRBV30 to TRBJ1-2; 7 bases align to TRBD1. The germline CDR1 and CDR2 sequences are GTSNPN and SVGIG (reference sequence). V lost 1 base, J lost 7 bases, and 6 bases stayed unmatched. The CDR3 runs 13 residues. DNA for the CDR3: TGTGCCTGGAGTGCTTCAGGGGGGGGTGGCTACACCTTC. Residues: CAWSASGGGGYTF. Together with reference TRBV30 and TRBJ1-2, the CDR3 gives the full variable domain: SQTIHQWPATLVQPVGSPLSLECTVEGTSNPNLYWYRQAAGRGLQLLFYSVGIGQISSEVPQNLSASRPQDRQFILSSKKLLLSDSGFYLCAWSASGGGGYTFGSGTRLTVV.

The chain is built from TRBV6-4 and TRBJ2-5, with 10 nucleotides matching TRBD2. This CDR3 contains 14 residues. The V segment lost 11 bases and the J segment 3 bases; nucleotides outside the gene matches: 9. The V gene's germline CDR1 is MRHNA and CDR2 SNTAGT. The DNA for the CDR3 is TGTGCCGGGAGAGGGACTAGCGTTAAAGAGACCCAGTACTTC. Translating it yields CAGRGTSVKETQYF.

V and J are TRBV6-5 and TRBJ1-1; maybe TRBD1 (5 bases). CDR1 is MNHEY, CDR2 SVGAGI, per germline. This CDR3 is 13 amino acids long. V was cut by 10 bases and J by 8 bases, with 20 bases left in between. This CDR3 reads CATHSSAGAEAFF. The DNA of the CDR3 is TGTGCCACCCATTCCTCCGCCGGGGCAGAAGCTTTCTTT.

This clone occurred once. This chain links TRBV5-1 with TRBJ1-3, with D possibly being TRBD1 (5 bases). Germline loops: CDR1 SGHRS, CDR2 YFSETQ. Trimming took 1 base from V and 1 from J, leaving 9 bases between them. CDR3 length equals 15 residues. The CDR3 DNA is TGCGCCAGCAGCTTGCAAACAGGATCTGGAAACACCATATATTTT. Its protein is CASSLQTGSGNTIYF.